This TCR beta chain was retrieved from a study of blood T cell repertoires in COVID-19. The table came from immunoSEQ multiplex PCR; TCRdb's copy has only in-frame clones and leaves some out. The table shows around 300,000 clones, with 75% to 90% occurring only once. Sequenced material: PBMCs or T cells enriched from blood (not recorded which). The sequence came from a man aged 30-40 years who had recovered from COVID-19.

This CDR3 is CATSRGWTVEKLFF. The CDR3 region has the DNA TGTGCCACCAGCAGAGGGTGGACAGTTGAAAAACTGTTTTTT. V usage is TRBV15 and J usage is TRBJ1-4, with D tentatively TRBD1 (6 bases). CDR3 length equals 14 residues. V dropped 1 base and J dropped 7 bases, with 10 bases sitting between them. Germline V lookup: CDR1 LNHNV, CDR2 YYDKDF (reference sequence).